This T cell receptor beta chain was sequenced during a study of T cell repertoires and HLA-DP antigens. Details on this clone: Antigen unknown.

Study results and caveats: No separate analysis of naive versus memory CD4+ cells was done. Average cumulative frequency of previously undetected clones was 35% to 40% against one allele and approximately 49% against the other.

Pre-culture CD4+ samples were sequenced deeply, targeting 200,000 T cell genomes. Profiled with immunoSEQ multiplex PCR; TCRdb holds only in-frame clones, not every one. Of approximately 100,000 clones listed, approximately 86% are singletons. Untouched CD4+ T cells were bead-isolated at about 97.7% purity. Germline V gene lookup returns CDR1 MDHEN and CDR2 SYDVKM. Losses at the gene ends were 8 bases for V and 3 bases for J; bases not matched to a gene: 14. This CDR3 has 17 residues. Sequences were obtained from CD4+ T cells from PBMCs. This sequence originates from a middle-aged man in good health and CMV-seronegative. The chain joins TRBV28 to TRBJ2-1; 9 bases are shared with TRBD1. CDR3: CASREAGTGTDYNEQFF. CDR3 nucleotides: TGTGCCAGCCGAGAGGCCGGGACAGGGACCGACTACAATGAGCAGTTCTTC.